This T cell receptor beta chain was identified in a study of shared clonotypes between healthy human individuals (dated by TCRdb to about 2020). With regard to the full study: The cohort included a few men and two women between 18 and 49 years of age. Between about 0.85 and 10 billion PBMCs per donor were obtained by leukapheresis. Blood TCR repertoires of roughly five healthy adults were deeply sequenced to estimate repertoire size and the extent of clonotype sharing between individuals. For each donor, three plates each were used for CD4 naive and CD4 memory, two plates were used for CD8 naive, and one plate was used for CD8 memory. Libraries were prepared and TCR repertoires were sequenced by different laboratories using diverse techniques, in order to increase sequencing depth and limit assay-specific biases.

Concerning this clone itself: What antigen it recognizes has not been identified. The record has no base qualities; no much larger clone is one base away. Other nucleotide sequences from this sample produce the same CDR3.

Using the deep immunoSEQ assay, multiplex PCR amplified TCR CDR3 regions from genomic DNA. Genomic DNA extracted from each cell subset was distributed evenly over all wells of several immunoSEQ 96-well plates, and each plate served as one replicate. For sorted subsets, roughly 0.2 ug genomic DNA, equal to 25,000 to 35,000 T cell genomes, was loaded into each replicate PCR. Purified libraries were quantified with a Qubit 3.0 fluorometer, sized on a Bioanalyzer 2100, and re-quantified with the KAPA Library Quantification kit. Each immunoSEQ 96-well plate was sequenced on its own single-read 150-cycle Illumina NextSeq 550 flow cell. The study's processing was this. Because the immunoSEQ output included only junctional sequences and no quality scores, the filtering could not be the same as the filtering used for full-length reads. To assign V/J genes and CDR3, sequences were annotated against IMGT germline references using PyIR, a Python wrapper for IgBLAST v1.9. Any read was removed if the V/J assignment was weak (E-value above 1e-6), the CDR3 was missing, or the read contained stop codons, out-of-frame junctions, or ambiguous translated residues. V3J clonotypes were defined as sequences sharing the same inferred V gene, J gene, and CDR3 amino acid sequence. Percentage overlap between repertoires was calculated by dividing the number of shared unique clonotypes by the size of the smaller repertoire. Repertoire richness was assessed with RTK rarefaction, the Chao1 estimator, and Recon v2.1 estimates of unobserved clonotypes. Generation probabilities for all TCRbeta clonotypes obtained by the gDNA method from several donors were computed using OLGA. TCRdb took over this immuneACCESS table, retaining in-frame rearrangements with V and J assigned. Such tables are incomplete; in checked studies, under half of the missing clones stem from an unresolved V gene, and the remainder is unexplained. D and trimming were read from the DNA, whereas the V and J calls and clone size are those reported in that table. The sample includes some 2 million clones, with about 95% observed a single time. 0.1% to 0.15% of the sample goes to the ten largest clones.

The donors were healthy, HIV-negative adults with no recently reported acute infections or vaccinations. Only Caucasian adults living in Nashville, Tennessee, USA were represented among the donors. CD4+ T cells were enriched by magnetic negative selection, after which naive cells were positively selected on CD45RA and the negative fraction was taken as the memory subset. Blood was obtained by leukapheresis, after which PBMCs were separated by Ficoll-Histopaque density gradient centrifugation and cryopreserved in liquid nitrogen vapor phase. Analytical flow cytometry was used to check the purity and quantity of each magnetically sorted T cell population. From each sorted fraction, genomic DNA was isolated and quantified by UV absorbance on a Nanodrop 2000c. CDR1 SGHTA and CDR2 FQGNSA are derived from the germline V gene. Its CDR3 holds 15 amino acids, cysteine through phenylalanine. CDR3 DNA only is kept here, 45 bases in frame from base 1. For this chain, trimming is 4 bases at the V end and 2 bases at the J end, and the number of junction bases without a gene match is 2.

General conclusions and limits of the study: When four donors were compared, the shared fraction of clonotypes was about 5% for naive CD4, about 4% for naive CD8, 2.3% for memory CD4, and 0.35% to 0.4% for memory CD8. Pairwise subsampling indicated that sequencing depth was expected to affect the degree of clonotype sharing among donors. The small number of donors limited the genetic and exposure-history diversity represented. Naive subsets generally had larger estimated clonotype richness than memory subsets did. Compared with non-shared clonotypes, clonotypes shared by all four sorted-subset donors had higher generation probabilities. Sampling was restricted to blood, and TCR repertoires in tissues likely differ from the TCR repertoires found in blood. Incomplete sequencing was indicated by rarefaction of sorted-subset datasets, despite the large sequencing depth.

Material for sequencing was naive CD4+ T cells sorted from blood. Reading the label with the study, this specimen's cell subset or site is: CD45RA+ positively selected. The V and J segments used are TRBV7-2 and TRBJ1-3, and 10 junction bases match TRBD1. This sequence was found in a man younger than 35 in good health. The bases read TGTGCCAGCAGCTCGGGACAGGGGCCTGGAAACACCATATATTTT. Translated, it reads CASSSGQGPGNTIYF.